This T cell receptor (beta chain) emerged from a study of spatial heterogeneity in lung cancer. Single TCR cDNA molecules each had their own unique molecular identifier. Using its own MiXCR run on the 5' RACE reads, TCRdb lists one record per CDR3 protein. The sample includes roughly 79,000 distinct CDR3 sequences, 8% of them seen just once. Per germline, CDR1 LGHNA and CDR2 YNFKEQ. V was cut by 4 bases and J by 1 base, with 10 bases left in between. The CDR3 has 14 residues. This clonotype was observed at least ten times. Noted time point: sample taken at primary tumor resection. Sequencing covered unsorted whole RNA taken from tumor, nontumor lung or frozen PBMC.

This TCR came from a male donor with early-stage non-small cell lung cancer. V usage is TRBV4-2 and J usage is TRBJ1-1, with no clear D. The sample was PBMCs, taken at surgery. CDR3 coding DNA: TGTGCCAGCAGCCGAGGCCAACCGAACACTGAAGCTTTCTTT. It specifies CASSRGQPNTEAFF.